Each of the 19 T cell receptor beta chains below was sequenced from the same sample in a study of spatial heterogeneity in lung cancer. TCRdb fed the 5' RACE reads into MiXCR, producing one record per CDR3 protein. The sample records some 10,000 distinct CDR3 sequences, 8.5% to 9.5% being singletons. Specified time point: sample taken at primary tumor resection. Extraction of whole RNA from tumor, nontumor lung or frozen PBMC preceded unsorted sequencing. The source material was PBMCs, sampled at surgery. All receptors come from a male donor with early-stage non-small cell lung cancer.

The chain links TRBV28 to TRBJ1-5, with 7 bases that match TRBD1. The CDR3 length is 15 residues. Germline V lookup: CDR1 MDHEN, CDR2 SYDVKM. J lost 2 bases, V lost 1 base, and 2 bases had no gene match. The CDR3 loop is CASSLFRGGNQPQHF. The CDR3 bases are TGTGCCAGCAGTTTATTCAGGGGGGGCAATCAGCCCCAGCATTTT. The variable domain in full, with the rest retrieved from reference TRBV28 and TRBJ1-5, is DVKVTQSSRYLVKRTGEKVFLECVQDMDHENMFWYRQDPGLGLRLIYFSYDVKMKEKGDIPEGYSVSREKKERFSLILESASTNQTSMYLCASSLFRGGNQPQHFGDGTRLSIL.

There are many counts of this clonotype. The genes are TRBV6-1 and TRBJ1-5; D remains unclear. Germline assignment: CDR1 MNHNS and CDR2 SASEGT. This CDR3 region has 13 residues. Trimming pared 5 bases from V and 5 bases from J, leaving 10 bases between. CDR3 sequence: CASSLTEDQPQHF. CDR3 nucleotide sequence: TGTGCCAGCAGTTTGACGGAAGATCAGCCCCAGCATTTT.

This clonotype showed up many times. The chain has TRBV25-1 and TRBJ1-5, with no clear D. The V and J ends lost 5 bases and 5 bases respectively, with 16 bases between them. The V gene's germline CDR1 is MGHDK and CDR2 SYGVNS. The length of the CDR3 is 15 residues. CDR3 DNA: TGTGCCAGCAGTCGCCTTGGGGAGGGAGATCAGCCCCAGCATTTT. It is translated as CASSRLGEGDQPQHF. The whole variable domain, remainder taken from reference TRBV25-1 and TRBJ1-5, is EADIYQTPRYLVIGTGKKITLECSQTMGHDKMYWYQQDPGMELHLIHYSYGVNSTEKGDLSSESTVSRIRTEHFPLTLESARPSHTSQYLCASSRLGEGDQPQHFGDGTRLSIL.

The table lists this clonotype with many counts. The rearrangement joins TRBV9 to TRBJ2-7, with D perhaps TRBD2 (6 bases). The germline V gene has CDR1 SGDLS and CDR2 YYNGEE. CDR3 size: 15 residues. The V end was cut by 3 bases, the J end by 3 bases, with 16 bases between. The CDR3: CASSGEVRGGYEQYF. The CDR3 DNA sequence: TGTGCCAGCAGCGGCGAGGTTCGGGGAGGCTACGAGCAGTACTTC.

Many counts were recorded for this clonotype. The chain couples TRBV5-4 to TRBJ2-1; 8 nucleotides match TRBD2. The CDR3 is 15 residues long. Per germline, CDR1 SGHNT and CDR2 YYREEE (reference sequence). Trimming took 2 bases from V and 4 from J; bases not matched to a gene: 5. CDR3 region: CASSFGGGSYNEQFF. The CDR3 nucleotides are TGTGCCAGCAGCTTTGGCGGGGGGTCTTACAATGAGCAGTTCTTC.

This clonotype ranks as medium-sized. The CDR3 loop is CASSGDSRTEKLFF. CDR3 coding DNA: TGTGCCAGCAGCGGGGACTCCCGGACAGAAAAACTGTTTTTT. The V gene is TRBV7-2, the J gene TRBJ1-4, with D perhaps matching TRBD1 (5 bases). The CDR3 length is 14 residues. CDR1 SGHTA and CDR2 FQGNSA come from the germline V gene. The V gene lost 5 bases and the J gene lost 8 bases, with 15 bases spanning the gap.

This clonotype was counted many times. CDR3 in amino acids: CASQGTGRDTQYF. In DNA form, the CDR3 reads TGTGCCAGCCAAGGGACAGGGCGGGATACGCAGTATTTT. J is TRBJ2-3 and V is TRBV2; 9 bases map to TRBD1. Trimming removed 8 bases from V and 6 bases from J; junction bases left unmatched: 6. The CDR3 has 13 residues. From germline, CDR1 is SNHLY and CDR2 FYNNEI.

This clonotype was recorded many times. The rearrangement links TRBV11-2 to TRBJ2-1, with 10 bases identical to TRBD2. The CDR3 runs 16 residues. Germline CDR1 is SGHAT and CDR2 is FQNNGV. The trim removed 1 base at V and 8 bases at J, leaving 8 bases unmatched. CDR3 sequence reads: CASSLASSGGFDEQFF. CDR3 DNA: TGTGCCAGCAGCTTAGCTAGTAGCGGGGGGTTCGATGAGCAGTTCTTC.

Many counts were recorded for this clonotype. The rearrangement joins TRBV4-1 to TRBJ1-6; a weak D match, TRBD1 (5 bases). V was pared by 1 base and J by 4 bases, with 14 bases between. The CDR3 covers 17 residues. Germline assignment: CDR1 MGHRA and CDR2 YSYEKL. CDR3 in DNA: TGCGCCAGCAGCCAAGGGGGCCAGACGGGGTATAATTCACCCCTCCACTTT. Translating it yields CASSQGGQTGYNSPLHF.

The table lists this clonotype with many counts. The CDR3 DNA reads TGTGCCAGTAGTATACGGACAGATGCTAACTATGGCTACACCTTC. This encodes CASSIRTDANYGYTF. The V and J genes are TRBV19 and TRBJ1-2, with TRBD1 as a possible D gene (6 bases). Germline V lookup: CDR1 LNHDA, CDR2 SQIVND (reference sequence). Trimming took off 2 bases at V and 0 bases at J, with 10 bases between the two ends. The CDR3 loop spans 15 amino acids. Variable domain in full (rest from reference TRBV19 and TRBJ1-2): DGGITQSPKYLFRKEGQNVTLSCEQNLNHDAMYWYRQDPGQGLRLIYYSQIVNDFQKGDIAEGYSVSREKKESFPLTVTSAQKNPTAFYLCASSIRTDANYGYTFGSGTRLTVV.

This clonotype was detected many times. J is TRBJ1-2 and V is TRBV14; a possible D gene is TRBD1 (6 bases). The CDR3 contains 14 residues. The ends were cut back, 0 bases at V and 8 bases at J, with 13 bases in the middle. The germline gives CDR1 SGHDN, CDR2 FVKESK. The DNA for the CDR3 is TGTGCCAGCAGCCAAGATTTGGGGGCGCGGGGCTACACCTTC. Its translation is CASSQDLGARGYTF.

In its sample, this clonotype was seen many times. The chain carries TRBV7-2 and TRBJ2-7; the D is unclear. The ends were cut back, 2 bases at V and 0 bases at J, with 8 bases in the middle. Germline loops: CDR1 SGHTA, CDR2 FQGNSA. The CDR3 is 14 residues long. CDR3 DNA: TGTGCCAGCAGCTTAAATCGTAACTCCTACGAGCAGTACTTC. Residues: CASSLNRNSYEQYF.

This clonotype came up many times. The chain combines TRBV6-6 with TRBJ1-4, with no clear D. The germline CDR1 and CDR2 sequences are MNHNY and SVGAGI (reference sequence). The CDR3 runs to 17 residues. V dropped 1 base and J dropped 8 bases, with 20 bases sitting between them. The chain's CDR3 is CASSYLLGIKVTEKLFF. Here the CDR3 DNA reads TGTGCCAGCAGTTACTTATTGGGGATTAAGGTGACCGAAAAACTGTTTTTT.

This clonotype was seen only a few times. The J gene is TRBJ2-7, the V gene TRBV7-2, with no clear D. Trimming shortened V by 5 bases and J by 6 bases, and 17 bases separated the two germline ends. Germline CDR1 is SGHTA and CDR2 is FQGNSA. This CDR3 is 14 amino acids long. In DNA, the CDR3 is TGTGCCAGCAGCACTGGTCTTGCGTTTGTCGAGCAGTACTTC. This translates into CASSTGLAFVEQYF.

This clonotype was recorded at least ten times. The V and J genes are TRBV4-1 and TRBJ2-1, with 16 bases matching TRBD2. Germline V gene lookup returns CDR1 MGHRA and CDR2 YSYEKL. Trimming took 4 bases from V and 15 from J; bases not matched to a gene: 12. CDR3 size: 16 residues. CDR3 sequence reads: CASSPPGGLAGGRRFF. DNA of the CDR3: TGCGCCAGCAGCCCCCCCGGGGGACTAGCGGGGGGGCGGAGGTTCTTC.

This clonotype was detected many times. J is TRBJ2-5 and V is TRBV29-1, with D perhaps assigned TRBD1 or TRBD2 (5 bases each). Per the germline V gene, CDR1 is SQVTM and CDR2 is ANQGSEA. V was cut by 7 bases and J by 2 bases, with 14 bases left in between. CDR3 length: 13 residues. DNA for the CDR3: TGCAGCGCTCCTGATGGGGGACAAGAGACCCAGTACTTC. Protein: CSAPDGGQETQYF.

This clonotype rates as medium-sized (0.01 to 0.1%). The chain uses TRBV3-1 and TRBJ1-1, with D perhaps matching TRBD1 (5 bases). Looked up from germline, CDR1 is LGHDT and CDR2 is YNNKEL (reference sequence). V was pared by 0 bases and J by 6 bases, with 8 bases between. This CDR3 is 13 amino acids long. CDR3 in amino acids: CASSQDGTAEAFF. CDR3 nucleotide sequence: TGTGCCAGCAGCCAAGATGGGACCGCTGAAGCTTTCTTT.

This clonotype was counted only a few times. This chain links TRBV12-3 or TRBV12-4 with TRBJ2-1; D is perhaps TRBD2 (6 bases). Trimming left V 2 bases short and J 7 bases short, with 9 bases between. The CDR3 is made up of 13 amino acids. This CDR3 reads CASSLSRGNEQFF. The CDR3 DNA reads as TGTGCCAGCAGTTTAAGTCGGGGGAATGAGCAGTTCTTC.

This chain links TRBV7-6 with TRBJ2-3; a weak D match, TRBD1 (6 bases). V was pared by 2 bases and J by 0 bases, with 12 bases between. Germline assignment: CDR1 SGHVS and CDR2 FNYEAQ. The CDR3 runs 16 residues. In DNA form, the CDR3 reads TGTGCCAGCAGCTTAAGGGGGAGAAGTAGCACAGATACGCAGTATTTT. This sequence encodes CASSLRGRSSTDTQYF. Combining the CDR3 with reference TRBV7-6 and TRBJ2-3 gives the whole variable domain GAGVSQSPRYKVTKRGQDVALRCDPISGHVSLYWYRQALGQGPEFLTYFNYEAQQDKSGLPNDRFSAERPEGSISTLTIQRTEQRDSAMYRCASSLRGRSSTDTQYFGPGTRLTVL.